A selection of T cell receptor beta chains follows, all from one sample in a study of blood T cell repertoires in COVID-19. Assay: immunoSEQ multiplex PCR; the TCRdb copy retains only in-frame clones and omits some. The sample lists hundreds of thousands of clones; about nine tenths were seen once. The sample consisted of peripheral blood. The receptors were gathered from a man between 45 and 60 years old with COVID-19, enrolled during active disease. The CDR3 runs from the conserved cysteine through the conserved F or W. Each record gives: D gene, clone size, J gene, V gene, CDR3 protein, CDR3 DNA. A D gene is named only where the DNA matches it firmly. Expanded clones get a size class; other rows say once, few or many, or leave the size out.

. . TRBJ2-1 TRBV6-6 CASSHEDEQFF TGTGCCAGCAGCCATGAGGATGAGCAGTTCTTC
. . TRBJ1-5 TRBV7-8 CASSWSSSDQPQHF TGTGCCAGCAGCTGGAGTAGTTCCGATCAGCCCCAGCATTTT
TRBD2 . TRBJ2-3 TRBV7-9 CASSFRGSQRTDTQYF TGTGCCAGCAGCTTTCGCGGGAGCCAACGAACAGATACGCAGTATTTT
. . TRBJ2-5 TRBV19 CASSMTTRRETQYF TGTGCCAGTAGTATGACCACCCGGCGGGAGACCCAGTACTTC
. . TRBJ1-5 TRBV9 CASSVEGESNQPQHF TGTGCCAGCAGCGTAGAGGGGGAGAGCAATCAGCCCCAGCATTTT
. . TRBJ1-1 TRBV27 CASSFGQPRQNTEAFF TGTGCCAGCAGTTTCGGACAGCCCCGACAAAACACTGAAGCTTTCTTT
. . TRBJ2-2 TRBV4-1 CASSQAGNTGELFF TGCGCCAGCAGCCAAGCAGGGAACACCGGGGAGCTGTTTTTT
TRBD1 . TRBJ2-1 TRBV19 CASSLGRGQGDEQFF TGTGCCAGTAGTTTGGGGCGGGGACAGGGGGATGAGCAGTTCTTC
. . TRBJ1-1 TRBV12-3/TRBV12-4 CASSFRGTEAFF TGTGCCAGCAGTTTTAGGGGGACTGAAGCTTTCTTT
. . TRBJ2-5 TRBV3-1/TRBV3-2 CASSQRPGLRRETQYF TGTGCCAGCAGCCAACGACCGGGACTTAGGCGAGAGACCCAGTACTTC
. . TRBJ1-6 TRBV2 CASNQYNSPLHF TGTGCCAGCAATCAGTATAATTCACCCCTCCACTTT
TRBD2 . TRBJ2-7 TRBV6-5 CASSYGTSPPHYEQYF TGTGCCAGCAGTTACGGGACTAGCCCTCCCCACTACGAGCAGTACTTC
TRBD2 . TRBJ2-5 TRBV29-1 CSVATSGIETQYF TGCAGCGTCGCTACTAGCGGGATTGAGACCCAGTACTTC
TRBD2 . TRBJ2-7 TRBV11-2 CASSLAASGNIEQYF TGTGCCAGCAGCTTAGCGGCTAGCGGGAACATTGAGCAGTACTTC
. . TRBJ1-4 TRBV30 CAWSVLGGGEKLFF TGTGCCTGGAGTGTACTGGGGGGTGGTGAAAAACTGTTTTTT
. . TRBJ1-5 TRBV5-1 CASSLEQYSNQPQHF TGCGCCAGCAGCTTGGAACAGTATAGCAATCAGCCCCAGCATTTT
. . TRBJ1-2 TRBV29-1 CSVVGGVDGYTF TGCAGCGTTGTAGGAGGGGTGGATGGCTACACCTTC
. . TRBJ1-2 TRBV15 CATSRDRDIDGYTF TGTGCCACCAGCAGAGATCGGGATATTGATGGCTACACCTTC
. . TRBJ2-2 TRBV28 CASSLSGQGIHTGELFF TGTGCCAGCAGTTTAAGTGGCCAGGGGATACACACCGGGGAGCTGTTTTTT
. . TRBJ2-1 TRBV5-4 CASSHTDAGFEQFF TGTGCCAGCAGCCATACCGACGCGGGGTTTGAGCAGTTCTTC
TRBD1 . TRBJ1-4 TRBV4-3 CASSTYRGPTNEKLFF TGCGCCAGCAGCACTTACAGGGGGCCGACTAATGAAAAACTGTTTTTT
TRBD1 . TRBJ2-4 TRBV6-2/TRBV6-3 CASSTTGTGYAKNIQYF TGTGCCAGCAGTACCACCGGGACAGGGTACGCCAAAAACATTCAGTACTTC
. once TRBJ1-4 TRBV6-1 CASSERPEGLEKLFF TGTGCCAGCAGTGAGCGGCCGGAGGGTCTTGAAAAACTGTTTTTT
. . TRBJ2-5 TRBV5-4 CASSLTGRGETQYF TGTGCCAGCAGCTTGACAGGGAGGGGAGAGACCCAGTACTTC